This entry concerns a single TCR beta chain. Authors' methods: Using reference gene primer amplification, nucleated cell counts were estimated. TCRdb keeps only in-frame clones here, not all; method: immunoSEQ multiplex PCR. D and trimming come from the DNA, and the V and J calls and clone size come from that table. Among about 46,000 clones listed, approximately 85% were seen once. The record originates from a study of blood T cell repertoires in COVID-19. In the study overall: The United States, Italy and Spain were the sources of the acute and convalescent COVID-19 samples. Nucleic acid was either cDNA or gDNA, and it came from T cells, B-cell-depleted T cells, or PBMCs.

CDR3 size: 13 residues. Trimming removed 5 bases from V and 6 bases from J; junction bases left unmatched: 4. CDR1 is MNHEY, CDR2 SMNVEV, per germline (reference sequence). The chain combines TRBV27 with TRBJ1-5, with 7 positions matching TRBD1. The origin of this receptor is a human donor in a cohort sampled during active COVID-19. The donor label of this sample is uncertain. The specimen was peripheral blood. The CDR3 reads CASSQTGTQPQHF. CDR3 sequence (DNA): TGTGCCAGCAGTCAGACAGGGACTCAGCCCCAGCATTTT.